The text below deals with one T cell receptor beta chain. TCRdb's copy holds only in-frame clones and misses some; the assay was immunoSEQ multiplex PCR. The sample lists 310,000 or so clones, roughly nine tenths occurring once. The data belong to a study of blood T cell repertoires in COVID-19. The CDR3 totals 13 residues. Trimming took off 0 bases at V and 4 bases at J, with 6 bases between the two ends. Participant-given clinical history determined each cohort assignment. The V and J genes are TRBV12-3 or TRBV12-4 and TRBJ1-2, with no clear D. Sequencing was performed on PBMCs or T cells enriched from blood (not recorded which). The receptor's source is a woman between 25 and 40 years old who had recovered from COVID-19. The CDR3 DNA sequence: TGTGCCAGCAGTTTAGCGGGCAGCTATGGCTACACCTTC. Translating gives CASSLAGSYGYTF.